Listed below are T cell receptor beta chains from one sample, sequenced in a study of beta chain features in type 1 diabetes. Here immunoSEQ multiplex PCR was the method, and the copy in TCRdb shows in-frame clones only, minus some. Here the sample spans hundreds of thousands of clones, around 15% being singletons. The sequencing sample was made of naive CD4+ T cells from blood. These receptors came from a man aged 30 to 39 with type 1 diabetes. CDR3s include the opening cysteine and the closing phenylalanine or tryptophan.

V: TRBV2; CDR3: CASKGTATYEQYF
V: TRBV7-9; CDR3: CASNRDSWETQYF
V: TRBV19; CDR3: CASSPAGGGGQPQHF
V: TRBV25-1; CDR3: CATGAAGGRDTQYF
V: TRBV5-4; CDR3: CASSLGGQGSYEQYF
V: TRBV5-1; CDR3: CASSLGSVEETQYF
V: TRBV30; CDR3: CAWSLRDRGGYTF
V: TRBV7-2; CDR3: CASSPLADTQYF
V: TRBV5-4; CDR3: CASSLAGAKNIQYF
V: TRBV2; CDR3: CASSRRSADSNQPQHF
V: TRBV9; CDR3: CASSGRTSGINTQYF
V: TRBV7-9; CDR3: CASSGQQMAWGQYF
V: TRBV4-1; CDR3: CASSQDPQGSTGELFF
V: TRBV5-1; CDR3: CASSTSTSGIGNEQFF
V: TRBV14; CDR3: CASSQDRSTGQYF
V: TRBV12-5; CDR3: CASGLASGTGPYNEQFF
V: TRBV4-1; CDR3: CASSQTGQGARQPQHF
V: TRBV13; CDR3: CASSGRLADTQYF
V: TRBV7-9; CDR3: CASSPRGQANTEAFF
V: TRBV4-2; CDR3: CASSQDSLAKNIQYF
V: TRBV7-6; CDR3: CASSLGPSGVDTQYF
V: TRBV19; CDR3: CASSYLGGTEAFF
V: TRBV2; CDR3: CASSAGGRLAFF
V: TRBV2; CDR3: CASPTSGRANNEQFF
V: TRBV7-2; CDR3: CASSEKTGQGYTF
V: TRBV28; CDR3: CASSLPRNEQFF
V: TRBV5-1; CDR3: CASSQGLDNEQFF
V: TRBV27; CDR3: CASSFGALYQETQYF
V: TRBV2; CDR3: CASSRQASYEQYF
V: TRBV28; CDR3: CASSSQGSIYSYEQYF
V: TRBV25-1; CDR3: CASSEYRGAAEQYF
V: TRBV29-1; CDR3: CSVEGASGANVLTF
V: TRBV27; CDR3: CASSSKPGQGKAFF
V: TRBV15; CDR3: CATSRDRGGATYNEQFF
V: TRBV2; CDR3: CASSGTGPSQPQHF
V: TRBV2; CDR3: CATRGLAGPYNEQFF
V: TRBV29-1; CDR3: CSVGVSGRVRETQYF
V: TRBV27; CDR3: CASSARRSGSYSYEQYF
V: TRBV5-8; CDR3: CASSLVGAAADAEAFF
V: TRBV9; CDR3: CASSLMTSRNTGELFF